This T cell receptor (beta chain) derives from a study of cytomegalovirus exposure and HLA in healthy donors. It was with 60 Vbeta and 13 Jbeta primers that the PCR ran. Assay: immunoSEQ multiplex PCR; the TCRdb copy retains only in-frame clones and omits some. Its table lists some 160,000 clones. Germline CDR1 and CDR2: SGHDN and FVKESK. The CDR3 is made up of 16 amino acids. V lost 2 bases and J 1 base, leaving 15 bases between the germline ends. The TCR comes from a man younger than 45 in good health and CMV-seronegative. The chain recombines TRBV14 with TRBJ2-7, with D perhaps matching TRBD2 (5 bases). The sample taken for sequencing was PBMCs. Here the CDR3 DNA reads TGTGCCAGCAGCCAAAATGCGGGCTACTCGTCCTACGAGCAGTACTTC. Protein: CASSQNAGYSSYEQYF.